These 15 T cell receptor beta chains originate from one sample sequenced in a study of T cell responses to AZD1222 COVID-19 vaccine. Method: immunoSEQ multiplex PCR; TCRdb's copy keeps in-frame clones and lacks some. The sample contains fewer than 50,000 clones, 90% of which appear only once. Material: peripheral blood, obtained 28 days after the second AZD1222 dose. These receptors all come from an adult who received the AZD1222 COVID-19 vaccine.

The V gene is TRBV7-8, the J gene TRBJ1-2; possibly TRBD1 for D (6 bases). The ends were cut back, 5 bases at V and 1 base at J, with 20 bases in the middle. CDR3 length equals 17 residues. In germline, CDR1 is SGHVS, CDR2 FQNEAQ. The CDR3 loop is CASSRDNWDTYNYGYTF. The CDR3 bases are TGTGCCAGCAGCCGAGATAATTGGGACACCTATAACTATGGCTACACCTTC.

V is TRBV14 and J is TRBJ2-3, with D unresolved. This CDR3 contains 12 residues. V lost 1 base and J 5 bases, leaving 4 bases between the germline ends. Germline CDR1 is SGHDN and CDR2 is FVKESK. The CDR3 loop is CASSQVRDTQYF. The CDR3 DNA follows: TGTGCCAGCAGCCAAGTGAGAGATACGCAGTATTTT.

The DNA of the CDR3 is TGTGCCAGCAGGGTGGGAGGGGGAGGCACTGAAGCTTTCTTT. This codes for CASRVGGGGTEAFF. The chain joins TRBV7-2 to TRBJ1-1, with D perhaps matching TRBD1 (6 bases). The CDR3 runs 14 residues. In germline, CDR1 is SGHTA, CDR2 FQGNSA. V was pared by 6 bases and J by 4 bases, with 15 bases between.

This chain connects TRBV9 to TRBJ2-7; 12 positions agree with TRBD1. V lost 3 bases to trimming and J lost 4 bases; unmatched junction nucleotides: 5. From germline, CDR1 is SGDLS and CDR2 YYNGEE. The CDR3 loop spans 15 amino acids. In DNA form, the CDR3 reads TGTGCCAGCAGCGGAACGGGACAGGGGGCGTACGAGCAGTACTTC. This translates into CASSGTGQGAYEQYF.

This rearrangement joins TRBV12-5 to TRBJ1-1; the D gene is possibly TRBD1 (5 bases). The CDR3 has 14 residues. Trimming removed 3 bases from V and 2 bases from J, with 10 bases in between. Germline assignment: CDR1 LGHNT and CDR2 FRNRAP. The CDR3 is CASGFAGSNTEAFF. As DNA, the CDR3 is TGTGCTAGTGGTTTTGCAGGGAGTAACACTGAAGCTTTCTTT.

V gene TRBV4-2 combines with J gene TRBJ2-3; D is perhaps TRBD2 (5 bases). The V gene's germline CDR1 is LGHNA and CDR2 YNFKEQ. This CDR3 has 16 residues. Trimming took off 0 bases at V and 0 bases at J, with 10 bases between the two ends. The CDR3 region has the DNA TGTGCCAGCAGCCAAGAAGGCGGGCGAAGCACAGATACGCAGTATTTT. Its protein is CASSQEGGRSTDTQYF.

The chain joins TRBV2 to TRBJ1-4, with a weak D call TRBD1 (5 bases). V was pared by 5 bases and J by 0 bases, with 10 bases between. The CDR3 is made up of 15 amino acids. CDR1 and CDR2 (germline): SNHLY, FYNNEI. The CDR3 spells CASSQDRTTNEKLFF. CDR3 in DNA: TGTGCCAGCAGTCAAGACAGAACAACTAATGAAAAACTGTTTTTT.

The rearrangement links TRBV4-3 to TRBJ1-2, with a tentative D call TRBD1 (6 bases). The CDR3 consists of 14 residues. V was trimmed by 5 bases and J by 7 bases, leaving 17 bases between them. Germline CDR1 LGHNA, CDR2 YSLEER. CDR3 DNA: TGCGCCAGCAGCGACACTCGAGGCAGGGGTGGCTACACCTTC. The encoded protein is CASSDTRGRGGYTF.

The CDR3 DNA is TGTGCCATCAGTGATGAGGGCCGTGGAAACACCATATATTTT. It codes for CAISDEGRGNTIYF. V and J are TRBV10-3 and TRBJ1-3, with no clear D. Trimming took 3 bases from V and 3 from J, leaving 9 bases between them. The germline V gene encodes CDR1 ENHRY and CDR2 SYGVKD. The CDR3 has 14 amino acids.

Only one count was recorded for this clone. The chain carries TRBV4-2 and TRBJ2-7; D is perhaps TRBD1 (6 bases). Trimming stripped 1 base from V and 6 bases from J, with 7 bases between. This CDR3 has 12 amino acids. CDR1 and CDR2 from the germline V gene are LGHNA and YNFKEQ. CDR3 sequence (DNA): TGTGCCAGCAGCCAAGTAGGGGGCGAGCAGTACTTC. Residues: CASSQVGGEQYF.

This clone has a single count. The CDR3 region has the DNA TGTGCCAGCAGCTTAGATCTCATAAGTCAGGGGCCGTTCGGCAATGAGCAGTTCTTC. This gives the protein CASSLDLISQGPFGNEQFF. V is TRBV11-2 and J is TRBJ2-1; weak D call: TRBD1 (6 bases). Between the trimmed V and J ends, which lost 0 bases and 6 bases, there was a span of 24 bases. The CDR3 has 19 amino acids. Per germline, CDR1 SGHAT and CDR2 FQNNGV.

V and J are TRBV29-1 and TRBJ1-1; D unresolved. The V gene lost 5 bases and the J gene lost 4 bases, with 8 bases spanning the gap. The CDR3 loop spans 11 amino acids. Per germline, CDR1 SQVTM and CDR2 ANQGSEA. The DNA for the CDR3 is TGCAGCGTTCACGTGGGCACTGAAGCTTTCTTT. It specifies CSVHVGTEAFF.

The CDR3 loop is CSVENNYGYTF. DNA of the CDR3: TGCAGCGTTGAAAATAACTATGGCTACACCTTC. The chain carries TRBV29-1 and TRBJ1-2; D uncertain. The V and J ends lost 2 bases and 1 base respectively, with 2 bases between them. Per the germline V gene, CDR1 is SQVTM and CDR2 is ANQGSEA. The CDR3 is 11 residues long.

The table lists this clone with a count of one. The chain carries TRBV5-1 and TRBJ1-1; 9 bases agree with TRBD1. Germline V gene sequence: CDR1 SGHRS, CDR2 YFSETQ. CDR3 length: 15 residues. With 2 bases clipped from V and 1 base from J, the junction kept 3 bases outside the gene matches. The CDR3 region has the DNA TGCGCCAGCAGCTTACCGGGACAGGGGAACACTGAAGCTTTCTTT. It translates to CASSLPGQGNTEAFF.

The CDR3 loop reads CASSPRSRVQGRSGNTIYF. In DNA, the CDR3 is TGTGCCAGTAGTCCCCGCTCGAGGGTGCAGGGACGCTCTGGAAACACCATATATTTT. The chain is built from TRBV19 and TRBJ1-3, with D possibly TRBD1 on 5 matching bases. The CDR3 length is 19 residues. V lost 5 bases, J lost 0 bases, and 23 bases lay in between. In germline, CDR1 is LNHDA, CDR2 SQIVND (reference sequence).